The 30 T cell receptor beta chains below come from one sample, sequenced in a study of T cell repertoires in cytomegalovirus infection. TCRdb processed the reads anew with MiXCR; each CDR3 protein has one entry. The sample records roughly 760,000 distinct CDR3 sequences, about a third being singletons. Sequenced material: PBMCs. These receptors all come from a human donor in good health (CMV status not recorded). Some clones in this sample may be carry-over from other donors' samples.

This clonotype was seen more than once but under ten times. V gene TRBV2 combines with J gene TRBJ2-2, with no clear D. The germline V gene has CDR1 SNHLY and CDR2 FYNNEI. With 4 bases removed from V and 1 base from J, the gap between germline ends came to 4 bases. CDR3 length: 13 residues. The CDR3 reads CASSGENTGELFF. The CDR3 DNA reads TGTGCCAGCAGTGGAGAGAACACCGGGGAGCTGTTTTTT.

This clonotype was picked up a small number of times. The J gene is TRBJ2-7, the V gene TRBV20-1; 12 nucleotides match TRBD2. CDR3 size: 16 residues. Trimming at V came to 6 bases and at J to 3 bases, leaving 12 bases not matched to a gene. Germline values: CDR1 DFQATT, CDR2 SNEGSKA (reference sequence). The CDR3: CSASEPTSGRHYEQYF. The CDR3 region has the DNA TGCAGTGCGTCCGAGCCAACTAGCGGGAGGCACTACGAGCAGTACTTC.

This sequence joins TRBV15 and TRBJ2-1; possibly TRBD1 or TRBD2 for D (6 bases each). Germline loops: CDR1 LNHNV, CDR2 YYDKDF (reference sequence). Trimming took off 0 bases at V and 0 bases at J, with 12 bases between the two ends. This CDR3 has 17 amino acids. The CDR3 region is CATSRDRGESSYNEQFF. The DNA of the CDR3 is TGTGCCACCAGCAGAGATAGGGGGGAGAGCTCCTACAATGAGCAGTTCTTC.

This clonotype was found once. The V call is TRBV28, the J call TRBJ1-1; TRBD1 is a possible D gene (5 bases). V lost 6 bases and J lost 13, with 18 bases in between. Germline loops: CDR1 MDHEN, CDR2 SYDVKM. The CDR3 is 12 residues long. In nucleotides, the CDR3 is TGTGCCAGCAGCGCCACAGGCGTTCGAGATTTCTTT. Residues: CASSATGVRDFF.

The chain links TRBV7-8 to TRBJ2-5; D gene unclear. CDR3 length: 15 residues. The germline CDR1 and CDR2 sequences are SGHVS and FQNEAQ. Trimming pared 5 bases from V and 3 bases from J, leaving 16 bases between. The CDR3 nucleotides read TGTGCCAGCAGCCCTGACCTTAGTCGTAAAGAGACCCAGTACTTC. This codes for CASSPDLSRKETQYF.

This clonotype has at least ten counts. The rearrangement uses TRBV7-8 and TRBJ1-5; maybe TRBD1 (6 bases). Germline V gene sequence: CDR1 SGHVS, CDR2 FQNEAQ. The CDR3 runs to 16 residues. V lost 5 bases, J lost 0 bases, and 14 bases lay in between. CDR3 sequence (DNA): TGTGCCAGCAGCCCTACCACAGGGCTTAGCAATCAGCCCCAGCATTTT. This translates into CASSPTTGLSNQPQHF.

This clonotype was recorded a few times. V and J are TRBV7-2 and TRBJ1-5; TRBD1 agrees at 10 bases. J gave up 7 bases and V 1 base, and 4 bases lay outside the gene matches. The CDR3 runs 15 residues. Germline V gene lookup returns CDR1 SGHTA and CDR2 FQGNSA. The CDR3, as DNA: TGTGCCAGCAGCTTAGTAGGGACAGGGGTCCAGCCCCAGCATTTT. Translating it yields CASSLVGTGVQPQHF.

The genes are TRBV19 and TRBJ1-3, with no clear D. V was cut by 6 bases and J by 2 bases, with 14 bases left in between. The CDR3 is made up of 15 amino acids. CDR1 LNHDA and CDR2 SQIVND come from the germline V gene (reference sequence). Here the CDR3 DNA reads TGTGCCAGTAGCCTATTGTCTTTGGCTGGAAACACCATATATTTT. It is translated as CASSLLSLAGNTIYF.

This clonotype showed up many times. V and J are TRBV7-8 and TRBJ2-5; D perhaps matches TRBD1 (5 bases). Between the trimmed V and J ends, which lost 7 bases and 7 bases, there was a span of 25 bases. Germline loops: CDR1 SGHVS, CDR2 FQNEAQ. The CDR3 runs 16 residues. The CDR3 DNA is TGTGCCAGCAACCTCCTAGGGGTCGGAACGAGTGGGACCCAGTACTTC. As protein: CASNLLGVGTSGTQYF.

This clonotype was picked up a small number of times. The rearrangement joins TRBV10-3 to TRBJ1-1; D is perhaps TRBD1 (6 bases). The germline V and J ends were trimmed by 7 bases and 1 base, with 10 bases remaining between them. This CDR3 comprises 13 residues. CDR1 and CDR2 from the germline V gene are ENHRY and SYGVKD. The CDR3 DNA reads as TGTGCCATCAAGGAGGGGGGGAACACTGAAGCTTTCTTT. Its translation is CAIKEGGNTEAFF.

The table lists this clonotype with a few counts. The genes are TRBV7-9 and TRBJ1-2; a weak D match, TRBD1 (6 bases). Per the germline V gene, CDR1 is SEHNR and CDR2 is FQNEAQ (reference sequence). Deletions cut 5 bases from V and 0 bases from J, with 16 bases between. The CDR3 totals 16 residues. In DNA form, the CDR3 reads TGTGCCAGCAGCGAAGCCGGGACATATACTAACTATGGCTACACCTTC. Encoded protein: CASSEAGTYTNYGYTF.

There are many counts of this clonotype. The chain has TRBV7-2 and TRBJ1-2; D remains ambiguous. The CDR3 consists of 12 residues. Trimming took 2 bases from V and 8 from J, leaving 9 bases between them. The germline V gene encodes CDR1 SGHTA and CDR2 FQGNSA. CDR3 protein: CASSLRGLGYTF. CDR3 nucleotide sequence: TGTGCCAGCAGCTTACGTGGGTTAGGCTACACCTTC. Together with reference TRBV7-2 and TRBJ1-2, the CDR3 gives the full variable domain: GAGVSQSPSNKVTEKGKDVELRCDPISGHTALYWYRQSLGQGLEFLIYFQGNSAPDKSGLPSDRFSAERTGGSVSTLTIQRTQQEDSAVYLCASSLRGLGYTFGSGTRLTVV.

This clonotype has only a few counts. V is TRBV10-3 and J is TRBJ1-5; D gene ambiguous. The germline V gene has CDR1 ENHRY and CDR2 SYGVKD. The CDR3 runs to 13 residues. V was cut by 5 bases and J by 2 bases, with 7 bases left in between. CDR3 sequence reads: CAISLGGNQPQHF. CDR3 nucleotide sequence: TGTGCCATCAGTCTTGGGGGCAATCAGCCCCAGCATTTT.

This clonotype was found many times. The rearrangement links TRBV7-2 to TRBJ2-7; 8 positions agree with TRBD2. The CDR3 has 14 amino acids. CDR1 is SGHTA and CDR2 is FQGNSA in the germline V gene. With 2 bases clipped from V and 4 bases from J, the junction kept 4 bases outside the gene matches. The CDR3: CASSLRREGYEQYF. The DNA of the CDR3 is TGTGCCAGCAGCTTAAGACGGGAGGGTTACGAGCAGTACTTC.

The table lists this clonotype with many counts. V is TRBV7-2 and J is TRBJ1-4; D remains ambiguous. This CDR3 contains 13 residues. Between the trimmed V and J ends, which lost 5 bases and 3 bases, there was a span of 7 bases. CDR1 is SGHTA and CDR2 is FQGNSA in the germline V gene. The CDR3 DNA follows: TGTGCCAGCAGCGCCTACCCTAATGAAAAACTGTTTTTT. Amino acids: CASSAYPNEKLFF.

V and J are TRBV5-1 and TRBJ2-2, with 8 bases lining up with TRBD2. Germline-derived CDR1 and CDR2 are SGHRS and YFSETQ. The trim removed 1 base at V and 5 bases at J, leaving 7 bases unmatched. CDR3 size: 16 residues. The CDR3 DNA sequence: TGCGCCAGCAGCTTGATCACGGGGGGGCCGACCGGGGAGCTGTTTTTT. Protein: CASSLITGGPTGELFF. Variable domain in full (rest from reference TRBV5-1 and TRBJ2-2): KAGVTQTPRYLIKTRGQQVTLSCSPISGHRSVSWYQQTPGQGLQFLFEYFSETQRNKGNFPGRFSGRQFSNSRSEMNVSTLELGDSALYLCASSLITGGPTGELFFGEGSRLTVL.

The rearrangement uses TRBV24-1 and TRBJ1-3, with 8 nucleotides matching TRBD1. V shed 4 bases and J 0 bases; nucleotides not matched to a gene: 7. Germline CDR1 reads KGHDR; CDR2 reads SFDVKD. The CDR3 is 17 amino acids. The CDR3 DNA reads as TGTGCCACCAGTGAACCGGACAGGGCGGCCTCTGGAAACACCATATATTTT. It specifies CATSEPDRAASGNTIYF.

V is TRBV5-6 and J is TRBJ1-3, with D unclear. The CDR3 is made up of 14 amino acids. The V end was cut by 3 bases, the J end by 2 bases, with 9 bases between. Germline V gene data show CDR1 as SGHDT and CDR2 as YYEEEE. The CDR3 here is CASSSTETGNTIYF. The CDR3, as DNA: TGTGCCAGCAGCTCGACCGAGACTGGAAACACCATATATTTT.

V is TRBV4-1 and J is TRBJ2-3, with D hard to call. There are 15 residues in the CDR3. Germline values: CDR1 MGHRA, CDR2 YSYEKL. The V end lost 4 bases, the J end lost 3 bases, and 14 bases lay between the germline ends. The DNA for the CDR3 is TGCGCCAGCAGCCTATTTGGGGTGGGAACAGATACGCAGTATTTT. Translation: CASSLFGVGTDTQYF.

The V and J genes are TRBV3-1 and TRBJ2-5, with D possibly called TRBD1 or TRBD2 (7 bases each). This CDR3 contains 16 residues. The V end was cut by 1 base, the J end by 2 bases, with 14 bases between. Germline-derived CDR1 and CDR2 are LGHDT and YNNKEL (reference sequence). In DNA form, the CDR3 reads TGTGCCAGCAGCCAAGGTCCAGGGGGAGGGCAAGAGACCCAGTACTTC. This sequence encodes CASSQGPGGGQETQYF.

The chain is built from TRBV12-3 or TRBV12-4 and TRBJ2-5; 7 bases match TRBD1. CDR3 length: 15 amino acids. V dropped 4 bases and J dropped 8; count of bases not matched to a gene: 13. CDR3 amino acids: CASSSRDSRSITQYF. The CDR3 nucleotides are TGTGCCAGCAGTTCAAGGGACAGTAGGTCAATAACCCAGTACTTC.

In this sample, this clonotype turned up a few times. This chain connects TRBV11-2 to TRBJ2-2; weak D call: TRBD1 (5 bases). Germline assignment: CDR1 SGHAT and CDR2 FQNNGV. The V end lost 5 bases, the J end lost 1 base, and 14 bases lay between the germline ends. CDR3 length: 16 residues. CDR3 in DNA: TGTGCCAGCAGCCATCCATTAACAGGGAACACCGGGGAGCTGTTTTTT. Its translation is CASSHPLTGNTGELFF. Looking up the rest from reference TRBV11-2 and TRBJ2-2 gives the full variable domain: EAGVAQSPRYKIIEKRQSVAFWCNPISGHATLYWYQQILGQGPKLLIQFQNNGVVDDSQLPKDRFSAERLKGVDSTLKIQPAKLEDSAVYLCASSHPLTGNTGELFFGEGSRLTVL.

Comments on this clonotype: A junction end diverges from the germline sequence, so it may reflect a read error. The V gene is TRBV12-3 or TRBV12-4, the J gene TRBJ2-7; 8 nucleotides agree with TRBD1. The CDR3 extends over 15 amino acids. CDR3 DNA sequence: TGTGCCAGCAGTTCAGGCCGGACAGGGTCTTACGAGCCGTACTTC. Protein: CASSSGRTGSYEPYF.

This chain joins TRBV20-1 and TRBJ1-1, with D maybe TRBD1 (5 bases). There are 12 residues in the CDR3. With 5 bases removed from V and 0 bases from J, the gap between germline ends came to 7 bases. Germline V CDR1 and CDR2: DFQATT, SNEGSKA (reference sequence). In nucleotides, the CDR3 is TGCAGTGCTTTGACAGTGAACACTGAAGCTTTCTTT. Its translation is CSALTVNTEAFF.

This clonotype was detected a few times. Mismatch with germline at one junction end may stem from a read error. The chain employs TRBV4-1 and TRBJ1-5; D call uncertain. Germline lookup yields CDR1 MGHRA and CDR2 YSYEKL. The CDR3 has 16 amino acids. CDR3 sequence reads: CASSQDSSYSNQPQHF. The CDR3 coding sequence is TGTGCCAGCAGCCAAGATAGCAGCTATAGCAATCAGCCCCAGCATTTT.

Of note for this clonotype: Sequence at one end of the junction differs from germline and may be a read error. The chain recombines TRBV7-7 with TRBJ1-1; D is unclear. Germline V CDR1 and CDR2: SSHAT, FNYEAQ (reference sequence). The CDR3 sequence is 13 residues long. The CDR3 nucleotides are TGTGCTAGCAGCTTAGATGCGAGGGCTGAAGCTTTCTTT. It translates to CASSLDARAEAFF.

The CDR3 coding sequence is TGTGCCAGCAGTTACCGCGAGCGGGAGTTACCGGGAGATACGCAGTATTTT. Translation gives CASSYRERELPGDTQYF. The chain links TRBV6-8 to TRBJ2-3, with 8 positions matching TRBD2. Germline values: CDR1 MNHGY, CDR2 SAAAGT. The CDR3 runs to 17 residues. V gave up 2 bases and J gave up 5 bases; unmatched junction bases: 12.

This clonotype was counted many times. V usage is TRBV6-2 or TRBV6-3 and J usage is TRBJ2-1; D not certain. V was cut by 6 bases and J by 6 bases, with 12 bases left in between. CDR1 MNHEY and CDR2 SVGEGT come from the germline V gene. The CDR3 is made up of 13 amino acids. CDR3 residues: CASSSGSLNEQFF. Here the CDR3 DNA reads TGTGCCAGCAGCTCCGGAAGCCTCAATGAGCAGTTCTTC.

This clonotype was detected a few times. The chain recombines TRBV6-2 or TRBV6-3 with TRBJ2-2, with 7 bases that match TRBD1. Trimming cost V 2 bases and J 2 bases; bases outside gene matches: 11. Germline values: CDR1 MNHEY, CDR2 SVGEGT. The CDR3 sequence is 18 residues long. DNA for the CDR3: TGTGCCAGCAGTTACACCGGAAAATGGACAGGAAACACCGGGGAGCTGTTTTTT. Encoded protein: CASSYTGKWTGNTGELFF.

The V gene is TRBV6-5, the J gene TRBJ1-3; D is unresolved. Trimming took 8 bases from V and 4 from J, leaving 6 bases between them. This CDR3 spans 11 amino acids. Germline values: CDR1 MNHEY, CDR2 SVGAGI. CDR3 DNA sequence: TGTGCCAGCGTAGGGGGAAACACCATATATTTT. This codes for CASVGGNTIYF.